This T cell receptor (beta chain) appears in the sequencing data of a study of blood T cell repertoires in COVID-19. Study-level background: Sites across the United States, Italy and Spain contributed samples from acute and convalescent COVID-19. In each case, the material was cDNA or gDNA derived from T cells, B-cell-depleted T cells, or PBMCs.

V shed 2 bases and J shed 5 bases, with 15 bases lying between them. Germline-derived CDR1 and CDR2 are LGHDT and YNNKEL (reference sequence). There are 16 residues in the CDR3. Original handling: The authors estimated nucleated cell counts from reference gene primer amplification. The table came from immunoSEQ multiplex PCR; TCRdb's copy has only in-frame clones and leaves some out. V and J calls and clone size come straight from that table; D and trimming were deduced from the DNA. The sample gives fewer than 90,000 clones, approximately 80% of which show up once; roughly a fifth is in the top ten.

The source is an elderly woman with acute or convalescent COVID-19. The chain employs TRBV3-1 (or the pseudogene TRBV3-2) and TRBJ2-2; D is perhaps TRBD1 (6 bases). Sequenced sample: peripheral blood. The CDR3 region has the DNA TGTGCCAGCAGCCAAAAACTACAGGGTCGGACCGGGGAGCTGTTTTTT. The encoded protein is CASSQKLQGRTGELFF.